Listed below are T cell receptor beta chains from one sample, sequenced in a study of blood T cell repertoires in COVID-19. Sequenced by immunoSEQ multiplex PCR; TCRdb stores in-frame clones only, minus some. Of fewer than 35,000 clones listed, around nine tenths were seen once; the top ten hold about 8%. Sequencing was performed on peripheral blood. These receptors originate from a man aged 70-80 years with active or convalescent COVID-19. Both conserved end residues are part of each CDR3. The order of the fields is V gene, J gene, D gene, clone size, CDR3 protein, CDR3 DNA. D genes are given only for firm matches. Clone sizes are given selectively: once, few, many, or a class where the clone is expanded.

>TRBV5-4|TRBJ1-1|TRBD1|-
CASSLWDRDTEAFF
TGTGCCAGCAGCTTGTGGGACAGGGACACTGAAGCTTTCTTT
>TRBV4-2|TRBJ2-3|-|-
CASSQAGLSTDTQYF
TGTGCCAGCAGCCAAGCGGGACTCAGCACAGATACGCAGTATTTT
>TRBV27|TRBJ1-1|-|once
CASSQTWGLDKNTEAFF
TGTGCCAGCAGCCAAACCTGGGGCCTCGACAAGAACACTGAAGCTTTCTTT
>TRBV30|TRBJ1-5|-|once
CAWSPTGNQPQHF
TGTGCCTGGAGTCCGACGGGGAATCAGCCCCAGCATTTT
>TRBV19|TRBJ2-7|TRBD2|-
CASSSRLAGASYEQYF
TGTGCCAGTAGTAGTCGGCTAGCGGGGGCCTCCTACGAGCAGTACTTC
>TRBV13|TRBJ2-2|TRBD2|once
CASSFGGRRGGSNTGELFF
TGTGCCAGCAGCTTCGGAGGTCGCCGGGGGGGATCGAACACCGGGGAGCTGTTTTTT
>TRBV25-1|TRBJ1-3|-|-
CASSPGGGGIGGNTIYF
TGTGCCAGCAGCCCTGGGGGAGGGGGAATTGGTGGAAACACCATATATTTT
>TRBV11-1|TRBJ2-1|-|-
CASSWGRESFNEQFF
TGTGCCAGCAGCTGGGGGCGGGAGAGTTTCAATGAGCAGTTCTTC
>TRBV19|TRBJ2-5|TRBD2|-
CASSAGTSGPQETQYF
TGTGCCAGTAGTGCGGGGACTAGCGGGCCCCAAGAGACCCAGTACTTC
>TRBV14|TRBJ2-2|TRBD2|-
CASSSLAGVTGELFF
TGTGCCAGCAGCTCCCTAGCGGGAGTTACCGGGGAGCTGTTTTTT